This T cell receptor (beta chain) comes out of a study of vaccination effects on CD4 cells after COVID-19. Expansion of antigen-specific CD4+ T cells with viral peptide pools was carried out by the ViraFEST assay before sequencing. Culture proceeded for about 11 days, and CD4+ T cells were then isolated. Absence of prior SARS-CoV-2 infection characterized the vaccine recipients, who showed negative nucleocapsid antibodies. Trimming removed 0 bases at V and 8 bases at J, with 11 bases between. The CDR3 is made up of 15 amino acids. Germline V gene sequence: CDR1 MNHNS, CDR2 SASEGT. As to this clone: Antigen specificity is unknown.

The data were produced by immunoSEQ multiplex PCR, yet TCRdb's version contains in-frame clones alone and is incomplete. The profile shows over 20,000 clones, about 74% of them singletons. Sequenced material: CD4+ T cells from PBMCs cultured with SARS-CoV-2 spike peptides, taken before COVID-19 vaccination. The TCR originated in a human donor who received a COVID-19 vaccine. The rearrangement uses TRBV6-1 and TRBJ1-6, with D uncertain. CDR3 amino acids: CASSEAWTAYSPLHF. The DNA of the CDR3 is TGTGCCAGCAGTGAAGCGTGGACGGCTTATTCACCCCTCCACTTT.